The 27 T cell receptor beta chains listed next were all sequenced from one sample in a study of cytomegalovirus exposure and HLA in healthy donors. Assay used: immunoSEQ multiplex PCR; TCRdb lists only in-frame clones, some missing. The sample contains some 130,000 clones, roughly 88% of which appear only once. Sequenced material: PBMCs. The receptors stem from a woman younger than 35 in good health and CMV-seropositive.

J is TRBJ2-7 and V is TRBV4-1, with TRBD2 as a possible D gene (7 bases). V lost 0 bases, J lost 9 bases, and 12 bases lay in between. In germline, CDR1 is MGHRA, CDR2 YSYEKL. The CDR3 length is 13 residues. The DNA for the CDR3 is TGCGCCAGCAGCCAAGAGGGGGGGCAGGGGCAGTACTTC. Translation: CASSQEGGQGQYF.

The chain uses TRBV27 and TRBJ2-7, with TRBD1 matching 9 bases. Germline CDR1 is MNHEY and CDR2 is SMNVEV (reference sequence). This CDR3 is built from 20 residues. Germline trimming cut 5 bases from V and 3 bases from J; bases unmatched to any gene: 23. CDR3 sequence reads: CASSGSGTGYSRQSLYEQYF. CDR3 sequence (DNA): TGTGCCAGCAGTGGCTCCGGGACAGGGTACTCCCGCCAAAGTCTCTACGAGCAGTACTTC.

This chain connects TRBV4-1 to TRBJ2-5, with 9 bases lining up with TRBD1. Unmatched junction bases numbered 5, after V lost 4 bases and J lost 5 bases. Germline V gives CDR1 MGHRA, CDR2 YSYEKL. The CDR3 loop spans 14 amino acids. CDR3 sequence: CASSRPGTGETQYF. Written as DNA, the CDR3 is TGCGCCAGCAGCCGCCCCGGGACAGGGGAGACCCAGTACTTC.

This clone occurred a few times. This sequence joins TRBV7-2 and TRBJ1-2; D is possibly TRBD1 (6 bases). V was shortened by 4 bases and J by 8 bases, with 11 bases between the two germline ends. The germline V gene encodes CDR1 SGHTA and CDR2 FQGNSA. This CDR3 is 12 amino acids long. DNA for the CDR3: TGTGCCAGCAGCTCAAACAGGGTCGGCTACACCTTC. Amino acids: CASSSNRVGYTF.

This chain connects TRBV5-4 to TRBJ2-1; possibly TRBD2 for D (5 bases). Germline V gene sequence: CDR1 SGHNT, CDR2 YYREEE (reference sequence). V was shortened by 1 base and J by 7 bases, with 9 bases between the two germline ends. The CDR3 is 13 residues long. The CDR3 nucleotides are TGTGCCAGCAGCTTGATCTCGGGGAATGAGCAGTTCTTC. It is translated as CASSLISGNEQFF.

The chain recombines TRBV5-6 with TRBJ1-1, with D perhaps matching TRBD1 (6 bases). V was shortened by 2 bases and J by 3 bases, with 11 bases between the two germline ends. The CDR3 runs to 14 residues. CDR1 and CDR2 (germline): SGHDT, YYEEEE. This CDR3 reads CASSLTGFDTEAFF. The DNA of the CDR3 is TGTGCCAGCAGCTTAACAGGGTTCGACACTGAAGCTTTCTTT.

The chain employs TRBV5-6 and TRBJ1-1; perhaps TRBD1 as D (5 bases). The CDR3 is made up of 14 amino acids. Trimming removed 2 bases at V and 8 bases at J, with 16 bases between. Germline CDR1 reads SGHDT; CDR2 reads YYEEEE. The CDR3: CASSFPFGASEAFF. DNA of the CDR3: TGTGCCAGCAGCTTCCCCTTTGGGGCGTCAGAAGCTTTCTTT.

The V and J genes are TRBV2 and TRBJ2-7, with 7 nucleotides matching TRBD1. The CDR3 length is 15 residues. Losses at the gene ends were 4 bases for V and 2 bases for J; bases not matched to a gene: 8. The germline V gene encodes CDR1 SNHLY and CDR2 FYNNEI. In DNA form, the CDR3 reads TGTGCCAGCAGTGCCCAGACAGGGTCCCCCTACGAGCAGTACTTC. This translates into CASSAQTGSPYEQYF.

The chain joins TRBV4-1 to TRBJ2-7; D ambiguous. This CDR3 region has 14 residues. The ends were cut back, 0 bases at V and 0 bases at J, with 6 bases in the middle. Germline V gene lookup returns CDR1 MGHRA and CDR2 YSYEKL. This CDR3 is CASSQEQSSYEQYF. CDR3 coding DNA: TGCGCCAGCAGCCAAGAACAGAGCTCCTACGAGCAGTACTTC.

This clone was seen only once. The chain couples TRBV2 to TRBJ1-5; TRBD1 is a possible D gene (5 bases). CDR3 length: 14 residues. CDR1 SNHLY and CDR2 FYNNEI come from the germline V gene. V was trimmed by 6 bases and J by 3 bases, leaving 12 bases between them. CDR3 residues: CASRKDKLNQPQHF. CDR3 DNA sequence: TGTGCCAGCAGGAAGGACAAGCTCAATCAGCCCCAGCATTTT.

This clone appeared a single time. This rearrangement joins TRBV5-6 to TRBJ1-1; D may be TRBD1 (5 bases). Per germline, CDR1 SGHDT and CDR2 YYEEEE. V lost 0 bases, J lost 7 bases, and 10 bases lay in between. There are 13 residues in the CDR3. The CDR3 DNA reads TGTGCCAGCAGCTTGGCGGGGGACCATGAAGCTTTCTTT. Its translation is CASSLAGDHEAFF.

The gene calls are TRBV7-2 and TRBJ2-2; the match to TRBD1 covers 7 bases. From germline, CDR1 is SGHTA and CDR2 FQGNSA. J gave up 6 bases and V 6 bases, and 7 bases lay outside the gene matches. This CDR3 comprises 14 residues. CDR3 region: CASRRQGSAGELFF. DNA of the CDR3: TGTGCCAGCAGGAGACAGGGTTCGGCCGGGGAGCTGTTTTTT.

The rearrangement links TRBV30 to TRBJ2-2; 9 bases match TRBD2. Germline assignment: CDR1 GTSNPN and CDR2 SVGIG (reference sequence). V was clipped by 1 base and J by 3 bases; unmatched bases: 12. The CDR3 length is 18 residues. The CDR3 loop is CAWSDGRGGVTDTGELFF. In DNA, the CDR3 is TGTGCCTGGAGTGACGGACGCGGGGGGGTGACGGACACCGGGGAGCTGTTTTTT.

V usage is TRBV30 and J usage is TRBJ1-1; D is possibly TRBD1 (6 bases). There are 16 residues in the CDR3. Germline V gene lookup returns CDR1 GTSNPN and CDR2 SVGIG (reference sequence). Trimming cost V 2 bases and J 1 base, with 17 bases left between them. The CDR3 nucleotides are TGTGCCTGGAGTACCTGGGGGGGCAGGAAGAACACTGAAGCTTTCTTT. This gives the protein CAWSTWGGRKNTEAFF.

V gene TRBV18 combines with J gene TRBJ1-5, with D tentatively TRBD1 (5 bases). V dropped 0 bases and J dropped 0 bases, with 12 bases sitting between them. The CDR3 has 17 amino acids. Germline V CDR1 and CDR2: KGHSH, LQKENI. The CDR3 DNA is TGTGCCAGCTCACCACCGGGAGGGGTAGCTAGCAATCAGCCCCAGCATTTT. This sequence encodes CASSPPGGVASNQPQHF. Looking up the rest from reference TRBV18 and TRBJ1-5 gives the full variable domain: NAGVMQNPRHLVRRRGQEARLRCSPMKGHSHVYWYRQLPEEGLKFMVYLQKENIIDESGMPKERFSAEFPKEGPSILRIQQVVRGDSAAYFCASSPPGGVASNQPQHFGDGTRLSIL.

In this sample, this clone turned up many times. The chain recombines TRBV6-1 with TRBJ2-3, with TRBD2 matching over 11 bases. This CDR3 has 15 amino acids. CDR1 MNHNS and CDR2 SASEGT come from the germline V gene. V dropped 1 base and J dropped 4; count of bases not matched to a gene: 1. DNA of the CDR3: TGTGCCAGCAGTGAAGTAGCGGGGGGGCCAGATACGCAGTATTTT. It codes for CASSEVAGGPDTQYF.

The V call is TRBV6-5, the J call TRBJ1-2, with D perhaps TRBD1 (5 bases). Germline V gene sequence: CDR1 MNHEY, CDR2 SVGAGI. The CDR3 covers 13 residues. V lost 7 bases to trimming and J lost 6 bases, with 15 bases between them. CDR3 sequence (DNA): TGTGCCAGCATCGGGGGGGACGGGAATGGCTACACCTTC. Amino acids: CASIGGDGNGYTF.

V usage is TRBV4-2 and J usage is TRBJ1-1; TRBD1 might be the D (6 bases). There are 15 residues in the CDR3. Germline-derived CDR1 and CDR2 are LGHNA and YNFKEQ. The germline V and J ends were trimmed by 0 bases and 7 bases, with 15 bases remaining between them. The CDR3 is CASSQESGGRVEAFF. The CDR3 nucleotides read TGTGCCAGCAGCCAAGAGTCGGGGGGCAGGGTTGAAGCTTTCTTT.

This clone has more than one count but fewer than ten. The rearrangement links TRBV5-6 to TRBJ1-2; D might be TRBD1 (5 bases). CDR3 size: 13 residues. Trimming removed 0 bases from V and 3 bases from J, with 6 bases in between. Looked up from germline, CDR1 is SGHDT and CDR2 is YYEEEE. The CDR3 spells CASSLGDYYGYTF. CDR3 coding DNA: TGTGCCAGCAGCTTGGGGGACTACTATGGCTACACCTTC.

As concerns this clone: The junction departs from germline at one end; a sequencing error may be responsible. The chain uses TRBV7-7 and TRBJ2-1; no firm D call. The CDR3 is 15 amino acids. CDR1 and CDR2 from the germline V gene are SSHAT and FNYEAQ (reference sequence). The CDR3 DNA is TGTGCTAGCAGCTTGCCGGAGAGGTCCTACAATGAGCAGTTCTTC. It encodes CASSLPERSYNEQFF.

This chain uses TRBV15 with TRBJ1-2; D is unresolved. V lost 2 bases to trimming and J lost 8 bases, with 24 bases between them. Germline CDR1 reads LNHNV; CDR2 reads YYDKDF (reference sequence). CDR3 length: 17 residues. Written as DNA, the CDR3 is TGTGCCACCAGCAGATCTATCCAGGAGGGAAGGGAGGAAGGCTACACCTTC. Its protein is CATSRSIQEGREEGYTF.

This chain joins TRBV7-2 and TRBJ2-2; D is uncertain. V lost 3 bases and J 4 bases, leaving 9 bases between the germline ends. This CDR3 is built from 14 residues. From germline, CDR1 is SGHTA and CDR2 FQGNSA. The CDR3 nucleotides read TGTGCCAGCAGCTTGTTTTATTTCACCGGGGAGCTGTTTTTT. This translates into CASSLFYFTGELFF.

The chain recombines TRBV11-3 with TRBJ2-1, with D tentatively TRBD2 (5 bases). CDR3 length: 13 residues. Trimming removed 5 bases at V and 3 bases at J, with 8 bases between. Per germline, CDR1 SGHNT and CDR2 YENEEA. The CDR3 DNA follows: TGTGCCAGCAGCACCCGGGACTACAATGAGCAGTTCTTC. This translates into CASSTRDYNEQFF.

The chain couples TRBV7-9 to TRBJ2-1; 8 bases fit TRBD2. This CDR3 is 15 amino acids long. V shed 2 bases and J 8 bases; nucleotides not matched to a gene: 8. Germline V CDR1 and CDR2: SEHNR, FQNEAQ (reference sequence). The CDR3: CASSLLAGSGDEQFF. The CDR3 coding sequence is TGTGCCAGCAGCTTATTAGCGGGGTCCGGCGATGAGCAGTTCTTC.

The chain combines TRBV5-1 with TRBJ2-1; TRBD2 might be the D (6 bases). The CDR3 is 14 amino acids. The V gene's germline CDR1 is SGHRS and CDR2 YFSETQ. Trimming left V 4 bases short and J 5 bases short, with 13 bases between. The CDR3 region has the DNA TGCGCCAGCAGCATGCCGGGACTCAACAATGAGCAGTTCTTC. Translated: CASSMPGLNNEQFF.

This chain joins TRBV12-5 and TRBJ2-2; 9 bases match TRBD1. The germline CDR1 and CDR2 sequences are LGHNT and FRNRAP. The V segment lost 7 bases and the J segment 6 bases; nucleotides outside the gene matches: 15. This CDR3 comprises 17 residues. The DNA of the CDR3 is TGTGCTAGTGCTATATTATGGGGACAGGGAGGGGCCGGGGAGCTGTTTTTT. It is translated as CASAILWGQGGAGELFF.

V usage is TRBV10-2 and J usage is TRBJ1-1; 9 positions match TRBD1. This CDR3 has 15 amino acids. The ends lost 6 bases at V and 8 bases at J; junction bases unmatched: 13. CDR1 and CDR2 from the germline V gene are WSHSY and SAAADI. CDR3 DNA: TGCGCCAGCAGGCCCGGGACAGGGACTGAAAGAGAAGCTTTCTTT. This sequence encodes CASRPGTGTEREAFF.